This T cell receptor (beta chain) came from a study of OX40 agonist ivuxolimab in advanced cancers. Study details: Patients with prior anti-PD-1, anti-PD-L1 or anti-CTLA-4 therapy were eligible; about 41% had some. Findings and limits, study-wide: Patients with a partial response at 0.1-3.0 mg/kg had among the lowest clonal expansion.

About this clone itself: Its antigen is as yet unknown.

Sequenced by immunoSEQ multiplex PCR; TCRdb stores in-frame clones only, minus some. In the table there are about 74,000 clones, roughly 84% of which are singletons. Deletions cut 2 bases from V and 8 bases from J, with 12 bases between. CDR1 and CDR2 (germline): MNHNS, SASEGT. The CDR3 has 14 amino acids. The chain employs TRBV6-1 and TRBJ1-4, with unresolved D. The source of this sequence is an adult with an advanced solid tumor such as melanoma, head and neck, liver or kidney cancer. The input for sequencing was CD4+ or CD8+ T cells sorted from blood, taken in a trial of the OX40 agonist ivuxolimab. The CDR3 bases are TGTGCCAGCAGTGAAACAGTGCTTGGGGAAAAACTGTTTTTT. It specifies CASSETVLGEKLFF.